The 31 T cell receptor beta chains below come from one sample, sequenced in a study of lymphopenia after photon versus proton radiotherapy. TCRdb's copy holds only in-frame clones and misses some; the assay was immunoSEQ multiplex PCR. The sample yields roughly 15,000 clones, around 86% seen once. This specimen consisted of peripheral blood, obtained from a patient treated with proton-based radiotherapy. The receptors were gathered from a man between 65 and 85 years old with pancreatic cancer.

As regards this clone: Since a far larger clone is one base different, this is likely a read error. The sample carries other DNA sequences with the same CDR3. This chain uses TRBV27 with TRBJ1-6; D is unclear. Germline CDR1 is MNHEY and CDR2 is SMNVEV (reference sequence). This CDR3 has 14 amino acids. CDR3 protein: CASSQSIYNSPLHF. CDR3 sequence (DNA): TGTGCCAGCAGTCAGTCCATCTATAATTCACCCCTCCATTTT.

Of note for this clone: The junction shows a germline mismatch at one end, possibly a read error. The chain employs TRBV5-1 and TRBJ2-3, with unresolved D. The CDR3 is 16 amino acids. Germline V gene data show CDR1 as SGHRS and CDR2 as YFSETQ. DNA for the CDR3: TGCGCCAGCAGCTTGGAAGGGCTTAGTAGCACAGATGCGCAGTATTTT. Translated: CASSLEGLSSTDAQYF.

In this sample, this clone turned up once. The chain carries TRBV21-1 and TRBJ2-5; the listed D gene, TRBD2, was not tested against the DNA. TRBV21-1 constitutes a pseudogene. There are 16 residues in the CDR3. CDR3 sequence: CASSKGASGGQETQYF. The CDR3 DNA reads TGTGCCAGCAGCAAAGGGGCTAGCGGGGGACAAGAGACCCAGTACTTC.

The J gene is TRBJ2-2, the V gene TRBV7-4; no definite D call. The germline V gene encodes CDR1 SGHVT and CDR2 SQSDAQ. V gave up 3 bases and J gave up 7 bases, with 24 bases separating them. The CDR3 has 18 amino acids. For the CDR3, the DNA is TGTGCCAGCAGCTTGTCGCCTTATTCCTGGACGAGTGTCGGGGAGCTGTTTTTT. This codes for CASSLSPYSWTSVGELFF.

The genes are TRBV7-3 and TRBJ1-1; D is unclear. The CDR3 has 13 residues. Germline V gene sequence: CDR1 SGHTA, CDR2 FQGTGA. V was pared by 2 bases and J by 7 bases, with 11 bases between. The CDR3 coding sequence is TGTGCCAGCAGCTTAGGTTCAGCTTATGAAGCTTTCTTT. Translating gives CASSLGSAYEAFF.

This sequence joins TRBV30 and TRBJ1-4; D gene uncertain. Deletions cut 3 bases from V and 1 base from J, with 6 bases between. The CDR3 runs 13 residues. The germline gives CDR1 GTSNPN, CDR2 SVGIG (reference sequence). This CDR3 reads CAWSWGTNEKLFF. DNA of the CDR3: TGTGCCTGGAGCTGGGGAACTAATGAAAAACTGTTTTTT.

The chain has TRBV5-1 and TRBJ2-3; 12 bases are a match to TRBD1. After removal of 4 bases from V and 6 bases from J, the junction contained 6 bases not matched to a gene. CDR1 is SGHRS and CDR2 is YFSETQ in the germline V gene. The CDR3 length is 15 residues. In DNA form, the CDR3 reads TGCGCCAGCAGCACGGGGACAGGGGGCTTTGATACGCAGTATTTT. This gives the protein CASSTGTGGFDTQYF.

This chain uses TRBV29-1 with TRBJ2-3; D not certain. Germline-derived CDR1 and CDR2 are SQVTM and ANQGSEA. The CDR3 spans 12 residues. The ends were cut back, 4 bases at V and 4 bases at J, with 9 bases in the middle. CDR3 sequence reads: CSVGLVADTQYF. Written as DNA, the CDR3 is TGCAGCGTTGGGCTAGTAGCAGATACGCAGTATTTT.

This chain uses TRBV7-3 with TRBJ2-3; 10 nucleotides match TRBD2. This CDR3 has 16 residues. V lost 5 bases and J lost 5; bases outside the gene matches: 10. CDR1 is SGHTA, CDR2 FQGTGA, per germline. This CDR3 reads CASSAGASGGLDTQYF. In DNA form, the CDR3 reads TGTGCCAGCAGCGCCGGGGCTAGCGGGGGACTAGATACGCAGTATTTT.

The chain uses TRBV6-1 and TRBJ2-6; 8 bases are shared with TRBD1. Germline loops: CDR1 MNHNS, CDR2 SASEGT. V shed 1 base and J 2 bases; nucleotides not matched to a gene: 4. This CDR3 contains 17 residues. The CDR3 nucleotides are TGTGCCAGCAGTGAAGGACAGGGGAGTGCTGGGGCCAACGTCCTGACTTTC. Translating it yields CASSEGQGSAGANVLTF.

The CDR3 DNA is TGTGCCAGCAGCTGGAACAGGGGGCGCGGCGAGCAGTACTTC. The encoded protein is CASSWNRGRGEQYF. The chain employs TRBV11-2 and TRBJ2-7; 9 bases line up with TRBD1. The CDR3 extends over 14 amino acids. The germline gives CDR1 SGHAT, CDR2 FQNNGV. Trimming cost V 4 bases and J 6 bases; bases outside gene matches: 7.

The chain combines TRBV30 with TRBJ2-7, with 9 bases aligning to TRBD1. Unmatched junction bases numbered 12, after V lost 4 bases and J lost 5 bases. Germline CDR1 is GTSNPN and CDR2 is SVGIG (reference sequence). There are 15 residues in the CDR3. The chain's CDR3 is CAWTKKQGDRDEQYF. Written as DNA, the CDR3 is TGTGCCTGGACCAAAAAACAGGGGGACAGGGACGAGCAGTACTTC.

The chain links TRBV6-1 to TRBJ2-5; 9 bases are a match to TRBD1. V dropped 4 bases and J dropped 7; count of bases not matched to a gene: 4. This CDR3 contains 13 residues. The germline gives CDR1 MNHNS, CDR2 SASEGT. CDR3 DNA sequence: TGTGCCAGCAGTGCGGGACAGGGAGGGACCCAGTACTTC. The encoded protein is CASSAGQGGTQYF.

This rearrangement joins TRBV10-3 to TRBJ1-5, with a weak D call TRBD1 (5 bases). The CDR3 has 14 residues. Germline V gene lookup returns CDR1 ENHRY and CDR2 SYGVKD. V was pared by 4 bases and J by 2 bases, with 9 bases between. Written as DNA, the CDR3 is TGTGCCATCAGTGCCACGGGGGGCAATCAGCCCCAGCATTTT. It specifies CAISATGGNQPQHF.

This clone was counted a single time. This chain uses TRBV5-6 with TRBJ1-2, with TRBD1 matching over 7 bases. The CDR3 runs 12 residues. Germline CDR1 and CDR2: SGHDT and YYEEEE. With V trimmed by 4 bases and J by 5 bases, 2 bases remained unmatched. In DNA, the CDR3 is TGTGCCAGCAGCAGGACAGGATATGGCTACACCTTC. Its translation: CASSRTGYGYTF.

The chain is built from TRBV5-6 and TRBJ2-5; 7 bases are shared with TRBD1. This CDR3 contains 13 residues. With 4 bases clipped from V and 5 bases from J, the junction kept 5 bases outside the gene matches. Germline loops: CDR1 SGHDT, CDR2 YYEEEE. In nucleotides, the CDR3 is TGTGCCAGCAGCAAAGACAGGGTGGAGACCCAGTACTTC. Its translation is CASSKDRVETQYF.

The chain joins TRBV5-5 to TRBJ2-7; D is perhaps TRBD2 (5 bases). The germline V and J ends were trimmed by 2 bases and 8 bases, with 17 bases remaining between them. CDR1 and CDR2 (germline): SGHKS, YYEKEE (reference sequence). The CDR3 totals 14 residues. For the CDR3, the DNA is TGTGCCAGCAGCTTATTTGTCGAGGGCGCCCAGCAGTACTTC. This translates into CASSLFVEGAQQYF. The entire variable domain, with the rest obtained from reference TRBV5-5 and TRBJ2-7, is as follows: DAGVTQSPTHLIKTRGQQVTLRCSPISGHKSVSWYQQVLGQGPQFIFQYYEKEERGRGNFPDRFSARQFPNYSSELNVNALLLGDSALYLCASSLFVEGAQQYFGPGTRLTVT.

The chain is built from TRBV19 and TRBJ1-1; 9 nucleotides match TRBD1. Germline CDR1 is LNHDA and CDR2 is SQIVND (reference sequence). V shed 2 bases, J shed 6 bases, and the junction held 13 bases outside the gene matches. This CDR3 contains 17 residues. CDR3 in DNA: TGTGCCAGTAGTATAAATCCGCGACAGGGGGGAATCTCTGAAGCTTTCTTT. Translating it yields CASSINPRQGGISEAFF.

CDR3 in amino acids: CAWTLNMGSFGYTF. The CDR3 coding sequence is TGTGCCTGGACCCTCAACATGGGGTCTTTTGGCTACACCTTC. The V call is TRBV30, the J call TRBJ1-2; D unclear. Germline loops: CDR1 GTSNPN, CDR2 SVGIG (reference sequence). Between the trimmed V and J ends, which lost 4 bases and 7 bases, there was a span of 19 bases. The CDR3 sequence is 14 residues long.

V gene TRBV7-7 combines with J gene TRBJ2-7; TRBD2 is a possible D gene (6 bases). The CDR3 loop spans 14 amino acids. V was trimmed by 5 bases and J by 0 bases, leaving 11 bases between them. Per the germline V gene, CDR1 is SSHAT and CDR2 is FNYEAQ (reference sequence). The CDR3 nucleotides read TGTGCCAGCAGCCCGGGGAGGAGCTCCTACGAGCAGTACTTC. It is translated as CASSPGRSSYEQYF.

This chain connects TRBV7-9 to TRBJ1-4; the D is unclear. From germline, CDR1 is SEHNR and CDR2 FQNEAQ (reference sequence). The ends were cut back, 5 bases at V and 5 bases at J, with 12 bases in the middle. The CDR3 spans 14 residues. CDR3 nucleotide sequence: TGTGCCAGCAGCCCGGGGAGGTCGAATGAAAAACTGTTTTTT. Residues: CASSPGRSNEKLFF.

The rearrangement links TRBV5-6 to TRBJ1-1; D uncertain. Germline V CDR1 and CDR2: SGHDT, YYEEEE. V lost 1 base to trimming and J lost 1 base, with 5 bases between them. CDR3 length: 13 amino acids. Here the CDR3 reads CASSLSENTEAFF. Here the CDR3 DNA reads TGTGCCAGCAGCTTGTCCGAGAACACTGAAGCTTTCTTT. Full variable domain (rest looked up from reference TRBV5-6 and TRBJ1-1): DAGVTQSPTHLIKTRGQQVTLRCSPKSGHDTVSWYQQALGQGPQFIFQYYEEEERQRGNFPDRFSGHQFPNYSSELNVNALLLGDSALYLCASSLSENTEAFFGQGTRLTVV.

The chain combines TRBV5-4 with TRBJ2-6, with 8 bases identical to TRBD1. Germline V gene lookup returns CDR1 SGHNT and CDR2 YYREEE (reference sequence). This CDR3 is built from 17 residues. Trimming removed 4 bases from V and 0 bases from J; junction bases left unmatched: 6. The CDR3 nucleotides read TGTGCCAGCAGCCCTGGGACAGGTCGCTCTGGGGCCAACGTCCTGACTTTC. It yields the protein CASSPGTGRSGANVLTF.

J is TRBJ2-5 and V is TRBV9; 9 nucleotides align to TRBD2. After removal of 5 bases from V and 5 bases from J, the junction contained 7 bases not matched to a gene. The V gene's germline CDR1 is SGDLS and CDR2 YYNGEE. This CDR3 is built from 14 residues. CDR3 amino acids: CASSEGGGAETQYF. CDR3 coding DNA: TGTGCCAGCAGTGAAGGCGGGGGGGCGGAGACCCAGTACTTC. Filled out from reference TRBV9 and TRBJ2-5, the complete variable domain reads DSGVTQTPKHLITATGQRVTLRCSPRSGDLSVYWYQQSLDQGLQFLIQYYNGEERAKGNILERFSAQQFPDLHSELNLSSLELGDSALYFCASSEGGGAETQYFGPGTRLLVL.

This sequence joins TRBV10-3 and TRBJ1-1, with TRBD1 matching over 10 bases. J gave up 6 bases and V 6 bases, and 1 base lay outside the gene matches. This CDR3 is built from 12 residues. Germline values: CDR1 ENHRY, CDR2 SYGVKD. The CDR3 DNA sequence: TGTGCCATCAGCGGACAGGGGGCTGAAGCTTTCTTT. Translating gives CAISGQGAEAFF.

The V gene is TRBV5-1, the J gene TRBJ2-6; maybe TRBD2 (5 bases). Germline CDR1 reads SGHRS; CDR2 reads YFSETQ. The V end lost 4 bases, the J end lost 3 bases, and 20 bases lay between the germline ends. There are 18 residues in the CDR3. CDR3 sequence (DNA): TGCGCCAGCAGCGGACTGGCGGGCTCCGGAAATGGGGCCAACGTCCTGACTTTC. Translation: CASSGLAGSGNGANVLTF.

V and J are TRBV19 and TRBJ2-5, with 7 bases lining up with TRBD1. Germline trimming cut 1 base from V and 2 bases from J; bases unmatched to any gene: 7. The germline V gene has CDR1 LNHDA and CDR2 SQIVND (reference sequence). The CDR3 totals 16 residues. CDR3 sequence reads: CASSIVPGTDQETQYF. The DNA for the CDR3 is TGTGCCAGTAGTATAGTCCCCGGGACAGATCAAGAGACCCAGTACTTC.

This chain uses TRBV25-1 with TRBJ2-7; 7 positions agree with TRBD2. Unmatched junction bases numbered 7, after V lost 5 bases and J lost 9 bases. CDR3 length: 12 residues. Germline V CDR1 and CDR2: MGHDK, SYGVNS. CDR3 amino acids: CASSRSTGGQYF. The CDR3 DNA is TGTGCCAGCAGTCGTTCTACGGGGGGGCAGTACTTC.

V usage is TRBV7-9 and J usage is TRBJ2-6; D is unresolved. From germline, CDR1 is SEHNR and CDR2 FQNEAQ (reference sequence). V was cut by 2 bases and J by 2 bases, with 7 bases left in between. CDR3 size: 15 residues. CDR3 in DNA: TGTGCCAGCAGCTTAACCAGAGCTGGGGCCAACGTCCTGACTTTC. Amino acid sequence: CASSLTRAGANVLTF.

V gene TRBV6-1 combines with J gene TRBJ1-1; tentatively, D is TRBD1 (5 bases). Germline CDR1 and CDR2: MNHNS and SASEGT. Trimming took 9 bases from V and 2 from J, leaving 13 bases between them. The CDR3 sequence is 13 residues long. CDR3 nucleotides: TGTGCCAGGGAGGGACGGACTAACACTGAAGCTTTCTTT. Its translation: CAREGRTNTEAFF.

The CDR3 loop reads CAWTGGTGGVGETQYF. CDR3 bases: TGTGCCTGGACAGGGGGGACAGGGGGCGTGGGTGAGACCCAGTACTTC. The chain carries TRBV30 and TRBJ2-5, with 12 bases lining up with TRBD1. V shed 4 bases, J shed 5 bases, and the junction held 11 bases outside the gene matches. The V gene's germline CDR1 is GTSNPN and CDR2 SVGIG (reference sequence). This CDR3 has 16 residues. Drawing the rest from reference TRBV30 and TRBJ2-5, the complete variable domain is SQTIHQWPATLVQPVGSPLSLECTVEGTSNPNLYWYRQAAGRGLQLLFYSVGIGQISSEVPQNLSASRPQDRQFILSSKKLLLSDSGFYLCAWTGGTGGVGETQYFGPGTRLLVL.